This TCR beta chain originates from a study of blood T cell repertoires in COVID-19. On the study more broadly: Italy, Spain and the United States were the sources of the convalescent and acute COVID-19 samples.

TCRdb's copy holds only in-frame clones and misses some; the assay was immunoSEQ multiplex PCR. The sample includes 320,000 or so clones, approximately 89% seen only once; the top ten take around 5%. Sequenced input: PBMCs or T cells enriched from blood (not recorded which). The clonotype originates from a young man who had recovered from COVID-19.

CDR3 region: CASSLDRGLRAEQFF. The CDR3, as DNA: TGTGCCAGCAGCTTGGACAGGGGGCTGCGCGCTGAGCAGTTCTTC. V and J are TRBV5-6 and TRBJ2-1; TRBD1 aligns across 9 bases. J lost 9 bases, V lost 0 bases, and 7 bases had no gene match. CDR1 is SGHDT and CDR2 is YYEEEE in the germline V gene. The CDR3 loop spans 15 amino acids.